The present entry profiles one T cell receptor beta chain with its context. It lacks a known antigen. Base qualities are not provided; no much larger clone lies one nucleotide away. Participants in the prospective study were enrolled through a virtual design, were aged roughly 18 to 100 years, and lived in 20 to 30 United States geographic areas. To assign participants to cohorts, the prospective study relied on clinical history that participants themselves reported in a screening survey and a study questionnaire. In the prospective study, mobile phlebotomists collected whole blood, serum and a nasopharyngeal or oropharyngeal swab from each participant. Over a roughly 2-month period, participants in the prospective study had the option of providing additional blood draws and questionnaires. Before DNA extraction, prospective study blood samples were shipped either frozen or at room temperature. Including the terminal cysteine and phenylalanine, the CDR3 comprises 15 residues. The DNA shown is the 45-base CDR3, in frame from base 1. V lost 3 bases and J lost 7 bases; the stretch between them is 13 bases long. CDR1 and CDR2 are drawn from the germline V gene: ENHRY, SYGVKD.

The data are from a study of blood T cell repertoires in COVID-19 (dated by TCRdb to 2018 to 2021). Notes on the research overall: The collaborator samples originated in the United States, Italy and Spain and spanned the acute and convalescent phases of COVID-19. Where available, HLA class I and class II types were taken from metadata supplied by the sample provider and were not determined by assay-based typing. Subjects who had been exposed to COVID-19, were actively infected with it, or had recovered from it provided the deeply sampled blood TCRbeta repertoires that made up the dataset. The samples were drawn from two sources: the first 160 participants of the ongoing ImmuneRACE study, and 1,254 subjects contributed by 6 global collaborators. The prospective study material was composed of cDNA or gDNA derived from T cells, B-cell-depleted T cells, or PBMCs. Nearly every sample came with metadata listing a de-identified subject ID, COVID-19 status, age in years and sex. The repertoires were released in a freely available public database intended as a resource for research on the immune response to SARS-CoV-2.

The immunoSEQ Assay, a bias-controlled multiplex PCR, was used to amplify TCRbeta CDR3 regions from genomic DNA. As for how the authors treated the data: The number of nucleated cells in each sample was estimated by amplification of reference gene primers within the assay. To quantify the absolute abundance of each unique TCRbeta CDR3 rearrangement, sequence reads were collapsed and filtered. For each sample, productive Simpson clonality was calculated as the square root of Simpson's diversity index over productive rearrangements. TCRdb mirrors the immuneACCESS table, restricted to in-frame sequences. Some clones are absent from its copies; in checked studies, under half trace to an unresolved V gene, and the reason for the others is unknown. Clone size and the V and J calls come from that table; the DNA yielded D and trimming. Here the sample has a few hundred thousand clones; 70% to 90% occur a single time. In total, the top ten clones hold 6.5% to 8.5% of the sample.

Here is what the overall study found, with its caveats: The quantity of clinical and demographic metadata differed by source and by participant and was supplied without curation.

The chain couples TRBV10-3 to TRBJ1-6; the D gene is perhaps TRBD1, from 5 matching bases. The sequencing input was PBMCs or T cells enriched from blood (not recorded which). The clonotype was recovered from a woman aged 40 to 49 with acute COVID-19. The CDR3 protein sequence reads: CAISERTTDNSPLHF. The nucleotides read TGTGCCATCAGTGAACGTACGACAGACAATTCACCCCTCCACTTT.